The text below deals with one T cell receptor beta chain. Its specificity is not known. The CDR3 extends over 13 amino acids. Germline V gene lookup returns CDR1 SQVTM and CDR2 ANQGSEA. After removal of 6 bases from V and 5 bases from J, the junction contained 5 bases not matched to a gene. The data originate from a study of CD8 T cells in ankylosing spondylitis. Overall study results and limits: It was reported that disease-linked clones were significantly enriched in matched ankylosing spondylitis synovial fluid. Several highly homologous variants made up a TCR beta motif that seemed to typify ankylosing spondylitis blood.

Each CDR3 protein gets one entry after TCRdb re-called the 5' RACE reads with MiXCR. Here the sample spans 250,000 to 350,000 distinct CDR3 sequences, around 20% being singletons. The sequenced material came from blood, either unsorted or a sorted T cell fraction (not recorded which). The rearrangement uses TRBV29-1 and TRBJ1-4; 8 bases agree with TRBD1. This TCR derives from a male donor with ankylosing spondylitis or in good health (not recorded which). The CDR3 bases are TGCAGCGTAAACAGGGGGAGGAATGAAAAACTGTTTTTT. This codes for CSVNRGRNEKLFF.